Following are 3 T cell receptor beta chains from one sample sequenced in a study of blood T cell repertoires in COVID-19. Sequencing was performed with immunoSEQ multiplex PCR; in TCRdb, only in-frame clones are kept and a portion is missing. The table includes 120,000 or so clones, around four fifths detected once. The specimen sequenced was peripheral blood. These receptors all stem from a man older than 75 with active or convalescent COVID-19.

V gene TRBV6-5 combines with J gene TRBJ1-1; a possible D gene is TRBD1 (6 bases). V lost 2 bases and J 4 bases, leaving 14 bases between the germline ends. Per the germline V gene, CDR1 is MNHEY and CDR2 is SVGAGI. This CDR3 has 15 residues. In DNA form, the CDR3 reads TGTGCCAGCAGTTACGCAACACAGGGTTTCACTGAAGCTTTCTTT. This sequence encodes CASSYATQGFTEAFF.

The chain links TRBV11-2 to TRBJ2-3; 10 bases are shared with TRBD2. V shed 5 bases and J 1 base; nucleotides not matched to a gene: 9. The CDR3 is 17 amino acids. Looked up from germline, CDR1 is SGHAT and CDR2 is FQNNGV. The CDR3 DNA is TGTGCCAGCAGCCAATACCCTAGCGGGGGAGGCACAGATACGCAGTATTTT. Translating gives CASSQYPSGGGTDTQYF.

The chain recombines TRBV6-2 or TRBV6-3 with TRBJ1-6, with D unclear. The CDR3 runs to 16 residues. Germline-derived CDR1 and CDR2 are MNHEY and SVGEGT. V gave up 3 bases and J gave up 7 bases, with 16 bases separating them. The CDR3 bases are TGTGCCAGCAGTTATAGAACTGGAGGAGGCAATTCACCCCTCCACTTT. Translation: CASSYRTGGGNSPLHF.